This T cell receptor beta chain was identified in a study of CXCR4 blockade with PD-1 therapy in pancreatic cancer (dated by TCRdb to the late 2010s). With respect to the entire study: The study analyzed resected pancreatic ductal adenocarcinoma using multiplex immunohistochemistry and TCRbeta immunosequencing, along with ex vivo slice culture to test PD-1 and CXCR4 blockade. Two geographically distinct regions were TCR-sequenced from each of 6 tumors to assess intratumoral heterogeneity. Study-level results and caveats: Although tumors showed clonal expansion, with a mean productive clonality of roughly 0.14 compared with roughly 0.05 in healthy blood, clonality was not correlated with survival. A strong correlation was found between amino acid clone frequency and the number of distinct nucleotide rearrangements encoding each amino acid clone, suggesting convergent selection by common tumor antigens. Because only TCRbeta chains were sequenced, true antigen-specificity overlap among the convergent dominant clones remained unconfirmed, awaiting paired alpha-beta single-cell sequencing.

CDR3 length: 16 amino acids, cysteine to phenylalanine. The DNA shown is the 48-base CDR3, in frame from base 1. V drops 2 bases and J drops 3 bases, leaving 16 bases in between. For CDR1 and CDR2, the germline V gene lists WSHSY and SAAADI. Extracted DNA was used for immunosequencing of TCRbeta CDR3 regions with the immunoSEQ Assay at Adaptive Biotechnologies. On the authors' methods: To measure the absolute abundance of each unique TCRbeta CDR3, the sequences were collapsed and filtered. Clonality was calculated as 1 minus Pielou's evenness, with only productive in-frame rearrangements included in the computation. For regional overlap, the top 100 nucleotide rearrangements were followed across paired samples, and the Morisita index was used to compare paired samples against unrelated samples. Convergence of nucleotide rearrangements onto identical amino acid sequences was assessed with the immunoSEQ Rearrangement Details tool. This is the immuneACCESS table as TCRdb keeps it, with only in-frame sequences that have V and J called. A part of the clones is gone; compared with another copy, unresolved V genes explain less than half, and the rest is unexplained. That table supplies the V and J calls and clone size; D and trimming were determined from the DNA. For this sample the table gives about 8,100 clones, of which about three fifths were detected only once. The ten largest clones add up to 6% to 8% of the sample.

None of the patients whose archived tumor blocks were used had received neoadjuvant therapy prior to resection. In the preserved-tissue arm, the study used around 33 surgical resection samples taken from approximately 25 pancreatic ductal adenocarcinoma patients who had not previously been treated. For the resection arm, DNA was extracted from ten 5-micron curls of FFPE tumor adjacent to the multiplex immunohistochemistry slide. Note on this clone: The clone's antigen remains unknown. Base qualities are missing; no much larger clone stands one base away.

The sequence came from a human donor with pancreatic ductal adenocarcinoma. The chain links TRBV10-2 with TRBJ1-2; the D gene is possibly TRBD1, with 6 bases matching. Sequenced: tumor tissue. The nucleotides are TGCGCCAGCAGTGAGCTGGTTGGGGGACAAGACTATGGCTACACCTTC. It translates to CASSELVGGQDYGYTF.